Listed below are T cell receptor beta chains from one sample, sequenced in a study of cytomegalovirus exposure and HLA in healthy donors. Method: immunoSEQ multiplex PCR; TCRdb's copy keeps in-frame clones and lacks some. The repertoire holds over 250,000 clones, with approximately 70% as singletons. Sequenced: PBMCs. The receptors were gathered from a female donor in good health and CMV-seronegative. The CDR3 runs from the conserved cysteine through the conserved F or W.

CASSNRLGALAGELFF	TRBV7-8	TRBJ2-2
CASSESRQANSPLHF	TRBV10-1	TRBJ1-6
CASSFGGAVNTEAFF	TRBV28	TRBJ1-1
CSASGGTEAFF	TRBV20-1	TRBJ1-1
CASSVEGLGNDEQYF	TRBV9	TRBJ2-7
CASSLEDTFYLLTF	TRBV7-9	TRBJ2-6
CASSLGQGNYGYTF	TRBV28	TRBJ1-2
CASSSTHGGNTEAFF	TRBV27	TRBJ1-1
CASSESGSESEQYF	TRBV6-1	TRBJ2-7
CASSEGIGVVVQYF	TRBV2	TRBJ2-4
CASSLRGLGELFF	TRBV7-3	TRBJ2-2
CASSLRDSPSWEQYF	TRBV5-4	TRBJ2-7
CASSPRREGNIQYF	TRBV18	TRBJ2-4
CASSISGGRVGETQYF	TRBV9	TRBJ2-5
CASRGQGSYGYTF	TRBV27	TRBJ1-2
CASSYPEGPRAEKLFF	TRBV6-6	TRBJ1-4
CASSPQGVKEQYF	TRBV4-1	TRBJ2-7
CASSSQGGYGYTF	TRBV28	TRBJ1-2
CASDLGQGRGYTF	TRBV12-5	TRBJ1-2
CASSLFKNTGELFF	TRBV6-5	TRBJ2-2
CASSFRQGLRDEQFF	TRBV7-2	TRBJ2-1
CASSQSSLVYIYEQYF	TRBV23-1	TRBJ2-7
CASSYGGGLNTEAFF	TRBV6-5	TRBJ1-1
CASSLRGGITDTQYF	TRBV7-2	TRBJ2-3
CASSLRTSRPSESYEQYF	TRBV2	TRBJ2-7
CASSLRGTGGGVSYEQYF	TRBV11-2	TRBJ2-7
CASSVAWGSRNTIYF	TRBV9	TRBJ1-3
CASRPTSLDEQYF	TRBV5-4	TRBJ2-7
CASSLLGPEGGYEQYF	TRBV27	.
CASRRAGSSYEQYF	TRBV28	TRBJ2-7
CASSYAGTSSYNEQFF	TRBV6-6	TRBJ2-1
CASSSLRQDNEQFF	TRBV7-9	TRBJ2-1
CASSEQGTLTTDTQYF	TRBV2	TRBJ2-3
CASSRGRGGDGYTF	TRBV10-2	TRBJ1-2
CASSIPQGSGTDTQYF	TRBV7-9	TRBJ2-3